The subject of this entry is one T cell receptor beta chain. PCR primers comprised 60 Vbeta and 13 Jbeta primers. Clones were read by immunoSEQ multiplex PCR, and TCRdb kept only the in-frame ones, dropping some. The sample includes approximately 83,000 clones, more than 75% of them seen just once. This cohort consisted of healthy bone marrow donors. V dropped 6 bases and J dropped 4; count of bases not matched to a gene: 8. The germline gives CDR1 LNHDA, CDR2 SQIVND (reference sequence). This CDR3 has 15 amino acids. This entry comes from a study of cytomegalovirus exposure and HLA in healthy donors. Study-level background: In an earlier analysis, approximately 120 million unique TCR beta sequences were found from 150 million to 200 million T cells.

This TCR was recovered from a man aged 18 to 29 in good health and CMV-seronegative. The chain is built from TRBV19 and TRBJ1-2; 10 bases map to TRBD1. The sample comprised PBMCs. In nucleotides, the CDR3 is TGTGCCAGTAGCTACGGGGACAGGGGCTTCTATGGCTACACCTTC. Amino acids: CASSYGDRGFYGYTF.